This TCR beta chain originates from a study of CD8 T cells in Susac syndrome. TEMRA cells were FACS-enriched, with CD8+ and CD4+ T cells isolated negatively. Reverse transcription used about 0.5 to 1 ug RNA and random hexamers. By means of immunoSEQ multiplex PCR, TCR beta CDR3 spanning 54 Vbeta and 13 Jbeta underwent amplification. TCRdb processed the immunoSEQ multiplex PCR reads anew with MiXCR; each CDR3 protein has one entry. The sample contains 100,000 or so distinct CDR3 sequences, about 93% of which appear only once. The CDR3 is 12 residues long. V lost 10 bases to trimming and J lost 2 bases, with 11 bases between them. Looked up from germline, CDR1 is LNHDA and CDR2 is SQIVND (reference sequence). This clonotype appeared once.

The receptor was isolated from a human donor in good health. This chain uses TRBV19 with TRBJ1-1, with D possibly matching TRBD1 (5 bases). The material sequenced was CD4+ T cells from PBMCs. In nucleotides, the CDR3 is TGTGCCACTTACGGGGGTAACACTGAAGCTTTCTTT. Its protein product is CATYGGNTEAFF.